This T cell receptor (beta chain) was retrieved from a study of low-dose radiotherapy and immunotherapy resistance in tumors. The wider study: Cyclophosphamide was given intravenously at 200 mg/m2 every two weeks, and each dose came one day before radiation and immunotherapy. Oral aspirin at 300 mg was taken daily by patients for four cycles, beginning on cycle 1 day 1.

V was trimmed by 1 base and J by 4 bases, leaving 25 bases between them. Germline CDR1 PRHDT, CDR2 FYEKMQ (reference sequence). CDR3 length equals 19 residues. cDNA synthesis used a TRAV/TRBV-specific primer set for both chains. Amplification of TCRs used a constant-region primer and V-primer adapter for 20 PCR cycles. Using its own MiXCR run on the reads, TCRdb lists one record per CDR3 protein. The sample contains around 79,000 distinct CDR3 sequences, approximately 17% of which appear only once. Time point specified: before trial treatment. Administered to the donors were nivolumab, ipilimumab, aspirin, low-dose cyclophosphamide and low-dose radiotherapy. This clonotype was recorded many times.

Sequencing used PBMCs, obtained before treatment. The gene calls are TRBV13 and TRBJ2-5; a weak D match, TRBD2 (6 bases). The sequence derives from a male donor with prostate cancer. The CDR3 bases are TGTGCCAGCAGCTTAGAAGGGATTACGGGGGATGAGAGTCGAGAGACCCAGTACTTC. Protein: CASSLEGITGDESRETQYF.